The rows below give T cell receptor beta chains drawn from one sample of a study of blood T cell repertoires in COVID-19. Libraries were prepared by immunoSEQ multiplex PCR; TCRdb keeps only in-frame clonotypes and omits some of them. This sample has 100,000 or so clones, with roughly 92% found just once. Source material: peripheral blood. The receptor source for this set is an older man with acute or convalescent COVID-19. CDR3s include the opening cysteine and the closing phenylalanine or tryptophan. The D gene is left open where the match is weak. Where a row states a size, it is once, few, many or the class of an expanded clone; other rows omit it.

size,D,J,V,CDR3,DNA
.,.,TRBJ1-5,TRBV12-5,CASGTGGNQPQHF,TGTGCTAGTGGAACCGGGGGCAATCAGCCCCAGCATTTT
.,TRBD2,TRBJ2-1,TRBV19,CASSPQRGGPNEQFF,TGTGCCAGTAGTCCTCAGCGGGGGGGTCCGAATGAGCAGTTCTTC
.,TRBD1,TRBJ2-7,TRBV18,CASSPGTGFEQYF,TGTGCCAGCTCACCAGGGACAGGGTTCGAGCAGTACTTC
once,TRBD1,TRBJ2-5,TRBV3-1/TRBV3-2,CASSQGSDRLETQYF,TGTGCCAGCAGCCAAGGCTCGGACAGGTTAGAGACCCAGTACTTC
.,.,TRBJ2-3,TRBV7-2,CASSFADTTDTQYF,TGTGCCAGCAGCTTTGCGGATACCACAGATACGCAGTATTTT
.,.,TRBJ2-7,TRBV9,CASSVGAGLTYEQYF,TGTGCCAGCAGCGTAGGAGCGGGCCTAACCTACGAGCAGTACTTC
.,TRBD1,TRBJ1-4,TRBV4-1,CASSPLQGNEKLFF,TGCGCCAGCAGCCCTCTACAGGGGAATGAAAAACTGTTTTTT
.,.,TRBJ1-6,TRBV27,CASSLQGQPLHF,TGTGCCAGCAGTTTACAGGGTCAACCCCTCCACTTT
.,.,TRBJ1-3,TRBV10-2,CASGRGLDGNTIYF,TGCGCCAGCGGGAGGGGACTTGATGGAAACACCATATATTTT
.,TRBD1,TRBJ2-3,TRBV7-2,CASRRPPTGTGGTDTQYF,TGTGCCAGCAGGCGACCACCGACCGGGACAGGGGGGACAGATACGCAGTATTTT
.,.,TRBJ2-6,TRBV3-1/TRBV3-2,CASSQGGAGANVLTF,TGTGCCAGCAGCCAAGGGGGCGCTGGGGCCAACGTCCTGACTTTC
.,TRBD1,TRBJ1-5,TRBV7-2,CASSKQGALSNQPQHF,TGTGCCAGCAGCAAACAGGGGGCTCTTAGCAATCAGCCCCAGCATTTT
.,TRBD1,TRBJ1-2,TRBV19,CASRTDRVGGYTF,TGTGCCAGTAGGACCGACAGGGTAGGGGGCTACACCTTC
.,.,TRBJ1-2,TRBV18,CASSPSSAGHTQGYTF,TGTGCCAGCTCACCATCGTCCGCAGGTCACACGCAGGGCTACACCTTC